One sample yielded the 8 T cell receptor beta chains listed below, sequenced in a study of T cell responses to AZD1222 COVID-19 vaccine. Assay: immunoSEQ multiplex PCR; the TCRdb copy retains only in-frame clones and omits some. The table lists 150,000 to 200,000 clones, about 92% of them singletons, with 1% to 1.5% in the top ten. The sequencing used peripheral blood, collected on day 0 of AZD1222 vaccination. The receptors originated from an adult in good health.

The CDR3 DNA follows: TGTGCCAGCAGCTTGGGGAGGGGGTCCGGGGAGCTGTTTTTT. It is translated as CASSLGRGSGELFF. The V and J genes are TRBV5-4 and TRBJ2-2; D assignment may be TRBD1 or TRBD2 (6 bases each). The length of the CDR3 is 14 residues. Germline CDR1 reads SGHNT; CDR2 reads YYREEE (reference sequence). Deletions cut 0 bases from V and 6 bases from J, with 9 bases between.

A note on this clone: The germline gene is not matched at one end of the junction; a read error may be the cause. The rearrangement uses TRBV5-6 and TRBJ1-2; D remains ambiguous. Germline V CDR1 and CDR2: SGHDT, YYEEEE. CDR3 length: 13 amino acids. The CDR3 region is CASSLATGNFLAF. CDR3 DNA sequence: TGTGCCAGCAGCTTGGCCACGGGGAACTTCCTTGCTTTC.

J is TRBJ1-4 and V is TRBV12-3 or TRBV12-4; D gene uncertain. Between the trimmed V and J ends, which lost 4 bases and 8 bases, there was a span of 11 bases. This CDR3 has 13 amino acids. The CDR3 loop is CASSSPHTEKLFF. The CDR3 region has the DNA TGTGCCAGCAGTTCTCCCCACACAGAAAAACTGTTTTTT.

The chain employs TRBV5-4 and TRBJ2-6; a possible D gene is TRBD2 (5 bases). The CDR3 consists of 15 residues. V was clipped by 0 bases and J by 6 bases, with 10 bases between them. Germline CDR1 and CDR2: SGHNT and YYREEE (reference sequence). As DNA, the CDR3 is TGTGCCAGCAGCTTGGCCCTGAGGGAGGCCAACGTCCTGACTTTC. Translating gives CASSLALREANVLTF.

This chain uses TRBV30 with TRBJ1-6; no definite D call. CDR1 and CDR2 (germline): GTSNPN, SVGIG (reference sequence). V was trimmed by 4 bases and J by 5 bases, leaving 12 bases between them. The CDR3 covers 14 residues. The CDR3 DNA follows: TGTGCCTGGAAGGTGGTAGCGAATAATTCACCCCTCCACTTT. It translates to CAWKVVANNSPLHF.

The gene calls are TRBV6-5 and TRBJ1-1, with D unresolved. CDR1 and CDR2 (germline): MNHEY, SVGAGI. V lost 7 bases, J lost 0 bases, and 3 bases lay in between. The CDR3 totals 11 residues. CDR3 region: CASKVNTEAFF. The CDR3 DNA follows: TGTGCCAGCAAAGTGAACACTGAAGCTTTCTTT.

The rearrangement uses TRBV9 and TRBJ1-5, with TRBD1 as a possible D gene (6 bases). This CDR3 spans 21 amino acids. The V gene lost 0 bases and the J gene lost 1 base, with 26 bases spanning the gap. Germline lookup yields CDR1 SGDLS and CDR2 YYNGEE. CDR3: CASSVERGNRAGSGSNQPQHF. The CDR3 region has the DNA TGTGCCAGCAGCGTAGAAAGAGGGAACAGGGCTGGATCGGGGAGCAATCAGCCCCAGCATTTT.

J is TRBJ2-7 and V is TRBV11-2, with D perhaps matching TRBD2 (6 bases). Germline CDR1 SGHAT, CDR2 FQNNGV. The V gene lost 3 bases and the J gene lost 2 bases, with 11 bases spanning the gap. The CDR3 runs to 14 residues. This CDR3 is CASSLGGFTYEQYF. CDR3 sequence (DNA): TGTGCCAGCAGCTTGGGGGGTTTTACCTACGAGCAGTACTTC.